This T cell receptor (beta chain) was captured in a study of radiation and T cells in renal cell carcinoma. Repertoires were generated with immunoSEQ multiplex PCR, while TCRdb's copy carries only in-frame clones and drops some. The table has roughly 49,000 clones, 80% seen once. This CDR3 has 16 amino acids. Trimming took 5 bases from V and 5 from J; bases not matched to a gene: 10. CDR1 is SGHRS and CDR2 is YFSETQ in the germline V gene. Time point meaning: blood 2 weeks post-SBRT. Indicated treatment: 15 Gy SBRT to primary tumor, nephrectomy 4 weeks later. The specimen comprised blood, sampled from a patient whose treatment included radiotherapy and nephrectomy. This clonotype was obtained from a woman aged 70 to 79 with renal cell carcinoma. This chain links TRBV5-1 with TRBJ2-1; 10 bases line up with TRBD1. This CDR3 reads CASRGRTGGRDNEQFF. CDR3 nucleotide sequence: TGCGCCAGCAGGGGCCGGACAGGGGGTAGGGACAATGAGCAGTTCTTC.